The T cell receptor beta chain described here comes from a study of neurological immune-mediated disorders. The cDNA was generated through 5'RACE incorporating 10-nucleotide random UMIs. A single run covered 15-18 subjects with over 190 million TCR-beta sequences. MiXCR was run by TCRdb on the 5' RACE reads, yielding one entry per CDR3 protein. The table lists about 55,000 distinct CDR3 sequences, roughly 4.6% of them singletons. This clonotype was found many times. The unsorted libraries originated from 2 million PBMCs kept at -80 C. The sample was PBMCs. The source is a man aged 50 to 59 with multiple sclerosis.

The CDR3 DNA sequence: TGCAGTCAAAGAGTGATACAGGGGGCTAACTATGGCTACACCTTC. Translation gives CSQRVIQGANYGYTF. The chain joins TRBV20-1 to TRBJ1-2, with 8 bases lining up with TRBD1. The V and J ends lost 8 bases and 0 bases, in that order; junction bases with no gene match: 11. This CDR3 is 15 amino acids long. Germline V gene lookup returns CDR1 DFQATT and CDR2 SNEGSKA (reference sequence).